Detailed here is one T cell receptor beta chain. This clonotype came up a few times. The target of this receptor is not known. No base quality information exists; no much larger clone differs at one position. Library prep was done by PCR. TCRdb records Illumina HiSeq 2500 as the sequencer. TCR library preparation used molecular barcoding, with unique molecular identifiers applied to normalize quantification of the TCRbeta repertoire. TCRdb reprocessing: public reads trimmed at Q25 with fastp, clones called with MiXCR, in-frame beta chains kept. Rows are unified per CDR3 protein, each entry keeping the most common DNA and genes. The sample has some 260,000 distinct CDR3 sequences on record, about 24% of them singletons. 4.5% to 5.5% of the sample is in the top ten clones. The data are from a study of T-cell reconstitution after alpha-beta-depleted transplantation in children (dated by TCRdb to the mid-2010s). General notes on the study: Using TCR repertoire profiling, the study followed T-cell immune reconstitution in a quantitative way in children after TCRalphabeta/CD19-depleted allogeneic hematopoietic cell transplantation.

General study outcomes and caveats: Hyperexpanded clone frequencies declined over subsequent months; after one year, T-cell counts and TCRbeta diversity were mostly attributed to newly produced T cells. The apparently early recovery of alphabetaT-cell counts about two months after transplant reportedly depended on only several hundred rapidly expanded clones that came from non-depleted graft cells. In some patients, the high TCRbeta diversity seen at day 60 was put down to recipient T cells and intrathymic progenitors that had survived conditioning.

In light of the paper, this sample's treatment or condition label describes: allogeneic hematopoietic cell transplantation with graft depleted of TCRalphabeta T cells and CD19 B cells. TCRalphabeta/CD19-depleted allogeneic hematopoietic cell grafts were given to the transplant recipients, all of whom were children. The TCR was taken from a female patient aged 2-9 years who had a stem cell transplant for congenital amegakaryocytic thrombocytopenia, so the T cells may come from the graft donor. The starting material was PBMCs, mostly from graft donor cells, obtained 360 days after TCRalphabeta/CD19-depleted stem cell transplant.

Read as DNA, the sequence is TGTGCCAGCAGCTTAACCGGCGGCCTTAGCACAGATACGCAGTATTTT. It codes for CASSLTGGLSTDTQYF. The chain is made from TRBV11-2 and TRBJ2-3, with no confidently assigned D gene. V was cut back by 2 bases and J by 0 bases, leaving a gap of 12 bases between them. From the germline V gene, CDR1 is SGHAT and CDR2 is FQNNGV. From the cysteine up to the phenylalanine, the CDR3 has a length of 16 residues. Here the CDR3 DNA is all that survives: 48 bases in frame from base 1.